The rows below give T cell receptor beta chains drawn from one sample of a study of T cells in narcolepsy. Method: immunoSEQ multiplex PCR; TCRdb's copy keeps in-frame clones and lacks some. The sample has just over 40,000 clones; about 91% are singletons. The material sequenced was CD45RA- memory CD4+ T cells from PBMCs. These receptors all come from a human donor with narcolepsy. CDR3s include the opening cysteine and the closing phenylalanine or tryptophan.

v_call cdr3_aa
TRBV11-2 CASSFSRQPTGELFF
TRBV5-1 CASSQDRGYGYTF
TRBV9 CASSALAGGTNTGELFF
TRBV6-1 CASSDGQGYEKLFF
TRBV19 CASSIGESTGELFF
TRBV6-5 CASGLGGNGVYGYTF
TRBV28 CASSLLGFGAFF
TRBV18 CASSPGPRPPSTDTQYF
TRBV5-1 CASSLGAGRSTEAFF
TRBV5-1 CASSSKTPRDSRETQYF
TRBV4-2 CASSQEWGQGAFNEQYF
TRBV18 CASSLTQGYEQYF
TRBV19 CASSIRGGVGTEAFF
TRBV28 CASSNRGSGNTIYF
TRBV28 CASSISNQPQHF
TRBV19 CASRTPGVGLNTEAFF
TRBV6-9 CASSYSRGGQPQHF
TRBV5-4 CASSPTPDRAGAQYF
TRBV29-1 CSVDRGLNTEAFF
TRBV7-7 CASSSQSAKNIQYF
TRBV14 CASSQVGRAGGYTF
TRBV20-1 CSAEACAFF
TRBV7-2 CASSLVPTGLGNSPLHF
TRBV30 CAWSAGTGVTDTQYF
TRBV4-2 CASGTGQLNSPLHF
TRBV28 CASKGVHNSPLHF
TRBV4-2 CASSQGTSGGPRGETQYF
TRBV19 CASSIGLAAVQETQYF
TRBV6-5 CASSYAGGNTEAFF
TRBV6-5 CASRRQGGGYTF
TRBV6-1 CASSPGWGNYGYTF
TRBV19 CASRRTGPTNEKLFF
TRBV6-6 CASRGSGTGLVQTQYF
TRBV19 CASSHRDSPTGTQYF
TRBV2 CASRGVGGQPSAEKLFF
TRBV6-1 CASSGGGDREPQHF
TRBV7-2 CASSTGTGAIAEAFF
TRBV6-1 CASTEGGVETQYF
TRBV9 CASSVEVWGEAFF
TRBV4-2 CASSQYTGVEETQYF
TRBV19 CASSIVGLATGTGELFF
TRBV6-5 CASSYFGGASEQYF
TRBV28 CASSPTGITDTQYF
TRBV12-5 CASGSPRGQNQETQYF
TRBV11-2 CASSSGLSNEQFF
TRBV7-9 CASSLVPSRGDTQYF
TRBV29-1 CSVGSVGYEQYF
TRBV2 CASSVGRGTGELFF
TRBV7-2 CASGGGGNTIYF
TRBV7-8 CASSSSLGGQYNQPQHF
TRBV5-1 CASSLGTPPNEQFF
TRBV1 CTSGDWNNEQFF
TRBV11-2 CASSQSLAGANEQFF
TRBV5-1 CASSPLGGSNQPQHF
TRBV28 CASSLAGSKAQETQYF
TRBV5-1 CASSLGQGGADTQYF
TRBV4-3 CASSQGTGETDTQYF
TRBV12-5 CASGLVISGESNQPQHF
TRBV5-8 CASSLKQGSNQPQHF